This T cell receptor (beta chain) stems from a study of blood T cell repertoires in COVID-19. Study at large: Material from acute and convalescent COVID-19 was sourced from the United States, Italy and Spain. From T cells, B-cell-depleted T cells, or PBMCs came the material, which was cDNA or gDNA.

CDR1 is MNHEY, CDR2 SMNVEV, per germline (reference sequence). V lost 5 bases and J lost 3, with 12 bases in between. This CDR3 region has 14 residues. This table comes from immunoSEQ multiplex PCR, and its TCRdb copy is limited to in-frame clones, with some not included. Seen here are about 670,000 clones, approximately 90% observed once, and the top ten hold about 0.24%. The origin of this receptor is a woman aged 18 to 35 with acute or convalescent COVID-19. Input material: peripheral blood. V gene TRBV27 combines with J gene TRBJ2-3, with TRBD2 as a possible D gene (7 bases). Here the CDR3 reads CASSRGALTDTQYF. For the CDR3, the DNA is TGTGCCAGCAGTCGGGGGGCACTGACAGATACGCAGTATTTT.